What follows are 20 T cell receptor beta chains derived from one specimen sequenced in a study of tumor and adjacent non-tumor tissue in lung cancer (dated by TCRdb to 2017 to 2018). RNA was extracted from bulk unsorted tissue and checked for quality with a NanoDrop ND-1000 and an Agilent 2100. The library was prepared using multiplex PCR. The sample was run on an Illumina HiSeq 2500. Following protocols modified from ARM-PCR, the researchers constructed TCRbeta libraries through three rounds of nested PCR with primers (Table S4). Clones were called with MiXCR by TCRdb after fastp trimmed the public reads at Q25, and only in-frame beta chains were retained. For every CDR3 protein sequence, its rows merge into one entry that carries the most common genes and DNA. The sample table lists fewer than 100,000 distinct CDR3 sequences, roughly two thirds of them with a count of one. The ten largest clones take up approximately 9% of the sample.

The specimen was lung tumor tissue. The receptors were sampled from a woman aged 40 to 49 with non-small cell lung cancer.

This clonotype showed up just once. A much larger clone is a single base away; this may be a read error. V usage is TRBV30 and J usage is TRBJ1-2; 9 nucleotides align to TRBD1. Losses at the gene ends were 0 bases for V and 5 bases for J; bases not matched to a gene: 7. Germline CDR1 is GTSNPN and CDR2 is SVGIG (reference sequence). This CDR3 comprises 15 residues. CDR3 sequence reads: CAWSVLPGQGYGYTF. The CDR3 coding sequence is TGTGCCTGGAGTGTTCTCCCGGGACAGGGTTATGGCTACACCTTC. Full variable domain (remainder filled in from reference TRBV30 and TRBJ1-2): SQTIHQWPATLVQPVGSPLSLECTVEGTSNPNLYWYRQAAGRGLQLLFYSVGIGQISSEVPQNLSASRPQDRQFILSSKKLLLSDSGFYLCAWSVLPGQGYGYTFGSGTRLTVV.

Comments on this clonotype: Its ends do not fully match the called genes, so a read error is possible. The chain combines TRBV20-1 with TRBJ1-4; a weak D match, TRBD1 (6 bases). The CDR3 runs 11 residues. Looked up from germline, CDR1 is DFQATT and CDR2 is SNEGSKA (reference sequence). CDR3 residues: CNARPDRRLFF. The CDR3 coding sequence is TGCAATGCTAGACCCGACAGGAGACTGTTTTTT.

The CDR3 loop reads CASSHWFGRAGQETQYF. In DNA, the CDR3 is TGTGCCAGCAGTCATTGGTTCGGCAGAGCGGGGCAAGAGACCCAGTACTTC. The rearrangement uses TRBV6-2 or TRBV6-3 and TRBJ2-5; TRBD2 matches at 7 bases. The J segment lost 2 bases and the V segment lost 5 bases, leaving 14 bases of the junction unmatched. CDR3 size: 17 residues. CDR1 MNHEY and CDR2 SVGEGT come from the germline V gene.

On this clonotype: An end of the junction does not agree with germline; a read error may underlie this. The chain employs TRBV11-2 and TRBJ2-1; unclear D gene. The germline V gene has CDR1 SGHAT and CDR2 FQNNGV. This CDR3 is 11 amino acids long. The CDR3 loop is CANSLVSEQFF. Here the CDR3 DNA reads TGTGCCAACAGCTTAGTAAGTGAACAGTTCTTC.

Here the CDR3 DNA reads TGTGCCAGCACTCCTCGACAGGGTCAGTCTGGAAACACCATATATTTT. Protein: CASTPRQGQSGNTIYF. The V gene is TRBV6-6, the J gene TRBJ1-3; 7 nucleotides align to TRBD1. With V trimmed by 7 bases and J by 1 base, 10 bases remained unmatched. Germline CDR1 and CDR2: MNHNY and SVGAGI (reference sequence). The CDR3 length is 16 residues.

Turning to this clonotype: One junction end does not reproduce the germline sequence, and a read error may be involved. This sequence joins TRBV6-1 and TRBJ2-1; TRBD2 matches at 10 bases. Germline lookup yields CDR1 MNHNS and CDR2 SASEGT. This CDR3 comprises 15 residues. Here the CDR3 DNA reads TGTGCCATCAGTGAAGCGGGGGGGCTGGTCAATGAGCAGTTCTTC. This encodes CAISEAGGLVNEQFF.

This clonotype was detected many times. The gene calls are TRBV13 and TRBJ2-7; 11 bases agree with TRBD1. Germline V gene data show CDR1 as PRHDT and CDR2 as FYEKMQ (reference sequence). V shed 2 bases, J shed 3 bases, and the junction held 3 bases outside the gene matches. The CDR3 runs 15 residues. Here the CDR3 reads CASSLTGTGGYEQYF. CDR3 coding DNA: TGTGCCAGCAGCTTAACCGGGACAGGGGGCTACGAGCAGTACTTC.

This chain joins TRBV4-1 and TRBJ2-5; 9 nucleotides agree with TRBD1. The CDR3 totals 18 residues. Trimming took 8 bases from V and 2 from J; bases not matched to a gene: 18. Germline V gene sequence: CDR1 MGHRA, CDR2 YSYEKL. Here the CDR3 DNA reads TGCGCCAGCTGTCCACCGCTCGTGAGGGACAGGGATCAAGAGACCCAGTACTTC. It specifies CASCPPLVRDRDQETQYF.

Concerning this clonotype itself: One base away lies a much larger clone, so this may be a sequencing read error. V is TRBV7-9 and J is TRBJ2-3; no reliable D call. Germline V CDR1 and CDR2: SEHNR, FQNEAQ (reference sequence). With 7 bases removed from V and 10 bases from J, the gap between germline ends came to 15 bases. This CDR3 spans 12 amino acids. The CDR3 sequence is CASMWERAPQYF. In nucleotides, the CDR3 is TGTGCCAGCATGTGGGAAAGAGCACCGCAGTATTTT.

Comments on this clonotype: The missing conserved phenylalanine or tryptophan at the end of this CDR3 makes a read error likely. The chain couples TRBV6-5 to TRBJ2-7; 7 bases are a match to TRBD1. This CDR3 region has 16 residues. Germline CDR1 reads MNHEY; CDR2 reads SVGAGI. The CDR3 loop is CASSRDSKGSSCEQYL. In DNA form, the CDR3 reads TGTGCCAGCAGCCGGGACAGCAAAGGAAGCTCCTGCGAGCAGTACTTA.

As for this clonotype: Given the absence of the conserved phenylalanine or tryptophan at the CDR3 end, a read error is likely. The limits of the CDR3 on the DNA are not certain, so only TCRdb's listed CDR3 is given. V and J are TRBV4-1 and TRBJ2-7; the table's D call TRBD1 went unverified against the DNA. The CDR3 has 16 amino acids, counting both end residues. CDR1 and CDR2 (germline): MGHRA, YSYEKL. CDR3 region: CVSSQDWRTGRYEKYY.

This clonotype has ten or more counts. This chain connects TRBV4-1 to TRBJ2-1; 8 bases map to TRBD2. Trimming removed 5 bases from V and 8 bases from J; junction bases left unmatched: 8. The CDR3 is 14 residues long. CDR1 and CDR2 from the germline V gene are MGHRA and YSYEKL. CDR3 sequence: CASSTAGGQDEQFF. For the CDR3, the DNA is TGCGCCAGCAGCACGGCGGGGGGCCAGGATGAGCAGTTCTTC.

This clonotype was seen only a few times. The conserved closing phenylalanine or tryptophan is absent in this CDR3, likely reflecting a read error. The rearrangement uses TRBV11-3 and TRBJ2-1; 8 nucleotides align to TRBD1. The germline V gene encodes CDR1 SGHNT and CDR2 YENEEA. CDR3 length: 14 amino acids. In DNA, the CDR3 is TGTGTCAGCAGCACAACAGGGGGTGGGTATGAGCAGTTCTCC. Residues: CVSSTTGGGYEQFS.

Notes on this clonotype: The junction and the germline gene differ at one end; a read error may be behind it. The chain carries TRBV7-9 and TRBJ1-4, with D perhaps TRBD1 (5 bases). Germline CDR1 is SEHNR and CDR2 is FQNEAQ (reference sequence). The CDR3 spans 13 residues. The CDR3: CVSSFDQGEKLFF. The CDR3 DNA follows: TGTGTCAGCAGCTTCGACCAGGGAGAAAAACTGTTTTTT.

V gene TRBV11-3 combines with J gene TRBJ2-1; weak D call: TRBD2 (6 bases). V lost 6 bases and J 3 bases, leaving 18 bases between the germline ends. The CDR3 sequence is 16 residues long. Looked up from germline, CDR1 is SGHNT and CDR2 is YENEEA. CDR3 sequence reads: CASSLHLRLGYNEQFF. In nucleotides, the CDR3 is TGTGCCAGCAGTTTACATCTGAGACTAGGCTACAATGAGCAGTTCTTC.

Many counts were recorded for this clonotype. The genes are TRBV28 and TRBJ2-1; 7 bases fit TRBD2. The J segment lost 8 bases and the V segment lost 4 bases, leaving 14 bases of the junction unmatched. The CDR3 sequence is 16 residues long. Germline CDR1 is MDHEN and CDR2 is SYDVKM. The CDR3: CASSSPRGGSRDEQFF. The DNA for the CDR3 is TGTGCCAGCAGTTCCCCCCGCGGCGGGAGTCGCGATGAGCAGTTCTTC.

As regards this clonotype: An end of the junction differs from the germline gene, which may be a read error. The V gene is TRBV12-3 or TRBV12-4, the J gene TRBJ2-2, with D possibly matching TRBD2 (6 bases). This CDR3 is 14 amino acids long. The CDR3 DNA is TGTGACAGCAGAGGGGAGGCGATCGCCGGGGAGCTGTTTTTT. Its translation is CDSRGEAIAGELFF.

This clonotype was counted at least ten times. The chain is built from TRBV29-1 and TRBJ2-4, with TRBD2 identical over 11 bases. V lost 0 bases, J lost 3 bases, and 10 bases stayed unmatched. The CDR3 extends over 18 amino acids. Germline CDR1 SQVTM, CDR2 ANQGSEA. The chain's CDR3 is CSVEDVSGGVVGKNIQYF. The CDR3 bases are TGCAGCGTTGAAGATGTTAGCGGGGGGGTGGTAGGCAAAAACATTCAGTACTTC.

To note about this clonotype: Relative to the germline gene, one junction end is altered; a read error may explain this. For the CDR3, the DNA is TGTGCAAGCAGTGAAAAAGCACAGATCTCTGTAAACACCATATATTTT. It yields the protein CASSEKAQISVNTIYF. This chain uses TRBV6-1 with TRBJ1-3; D call uncertain. The CDR3 runs to 16 residues. From germline, CDR1 is MNHNS and CDR2 SASEGT.

This clonotype was picked up one time. The CDR3 sequence: CASSLVTSGGVGDTQYF. The CDR3 DNA follows: TGTGCCAGCAGCTTAGTTACTAGCGGGGGAGTCGGAGATACGCAGTATTTT. V is TRBV11-2 and J is TRBJ2-3; 11 nucleotides match TRBD2. This CDR3 contains 17 residues. The germline V gene encodes CDR1 SGHAT and CDR2 FQNNGV. V gave up 1 base and J gave up 5 bases; unmatched junction bases: 8.